The source of this T cell receptor (beta chain) is a study of early T cells in non-severe SARS-CoV-2 infection. TCRdb independently ran MiXCR on the 5' RACE reads; one entry per CDR3 protein. Of 65,000 to 85,000 distinct CDR3 sequences listed, roughly 12% are singletons. The CDR3 loop spans 12 amino acids. Trimming shortened V by 2 bases and J by 6 bases, and 4 bases separated the two germline ends. The chain is built from TRBV12-3 or TRBV12-4 and TRBJ2-2; D call uncertain. The TCR comes from an adult who was a healthcare worker with PCR-confirmed SARS-CoV-2 infection or an uninfected control (not recorded which). Material for sequencing was whole blood. The CDR3 DNA follows: TGTGCCAGCAGTTTAAATGCCGGGGAGCTGTTTTTT. As protein: CASSLNAGELFF.